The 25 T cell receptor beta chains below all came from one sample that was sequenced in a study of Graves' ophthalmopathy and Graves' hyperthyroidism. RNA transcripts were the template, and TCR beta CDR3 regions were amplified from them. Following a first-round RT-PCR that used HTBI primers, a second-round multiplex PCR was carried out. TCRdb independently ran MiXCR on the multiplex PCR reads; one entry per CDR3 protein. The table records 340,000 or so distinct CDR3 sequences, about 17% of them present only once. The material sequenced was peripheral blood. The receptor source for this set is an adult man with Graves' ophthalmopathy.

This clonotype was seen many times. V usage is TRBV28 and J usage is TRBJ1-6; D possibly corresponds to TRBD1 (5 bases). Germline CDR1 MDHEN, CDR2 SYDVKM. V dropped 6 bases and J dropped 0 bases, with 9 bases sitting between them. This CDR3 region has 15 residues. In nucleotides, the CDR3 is TGTGCCAGCAGGCGGGGGGGCTCCTATAATTCACCCCTCCACTTT. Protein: CASRRGGSYNSPLHF.

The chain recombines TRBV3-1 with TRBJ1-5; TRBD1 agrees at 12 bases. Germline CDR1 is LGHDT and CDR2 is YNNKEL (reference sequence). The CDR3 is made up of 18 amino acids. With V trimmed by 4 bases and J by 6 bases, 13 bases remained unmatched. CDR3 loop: CASSRSGTGGRGSQPQHF. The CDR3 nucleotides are TGTGCCAGCAGCCGTTCCGGGACAGGGGGCCGTGGGAGTCAGCCCCAGCATTTT.

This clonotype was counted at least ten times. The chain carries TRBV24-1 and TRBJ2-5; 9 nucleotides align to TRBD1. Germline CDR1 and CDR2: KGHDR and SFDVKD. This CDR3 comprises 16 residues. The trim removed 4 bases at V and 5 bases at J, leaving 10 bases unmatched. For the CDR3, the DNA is TGTGCCACCAGTGAGGTGGACAGGGGAGTCGGGGAGACCCAGTACTTC. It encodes CATSEVDRGVGETQYF.

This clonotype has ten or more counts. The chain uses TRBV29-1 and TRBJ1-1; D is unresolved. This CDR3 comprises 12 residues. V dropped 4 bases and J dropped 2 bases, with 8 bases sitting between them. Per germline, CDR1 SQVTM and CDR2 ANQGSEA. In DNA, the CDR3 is TGCAGCGTTGGTCTGCGTAACACTGAAGCTTTCTTT. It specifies CSVGLRNTEAFF.

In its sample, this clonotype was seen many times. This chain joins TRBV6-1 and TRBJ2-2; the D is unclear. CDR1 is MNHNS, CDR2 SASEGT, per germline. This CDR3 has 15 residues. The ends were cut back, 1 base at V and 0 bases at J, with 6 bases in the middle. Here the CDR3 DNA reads TGTGCCAGCAGTGAAGGGACGGCGAACACCGGGGAGCTGTTTTTT. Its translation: CASSEGTANTGELFF.

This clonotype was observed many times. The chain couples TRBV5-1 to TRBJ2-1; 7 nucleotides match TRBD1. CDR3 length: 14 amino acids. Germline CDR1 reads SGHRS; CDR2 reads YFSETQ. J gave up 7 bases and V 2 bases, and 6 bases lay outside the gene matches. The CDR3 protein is CASSFGQAVNEQFF. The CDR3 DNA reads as TGCGCCAGCAGCTTCGGACAGGCTGTAAATGAGCAGTTCTTC.

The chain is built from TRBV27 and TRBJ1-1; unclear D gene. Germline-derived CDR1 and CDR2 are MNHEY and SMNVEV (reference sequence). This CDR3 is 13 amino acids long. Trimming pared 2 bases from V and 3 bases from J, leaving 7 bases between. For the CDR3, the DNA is TGTGCCAGCAGTTTACGCCCATACACTGAAGCTTTCTTT. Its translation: CASSLRPYTEAFF.

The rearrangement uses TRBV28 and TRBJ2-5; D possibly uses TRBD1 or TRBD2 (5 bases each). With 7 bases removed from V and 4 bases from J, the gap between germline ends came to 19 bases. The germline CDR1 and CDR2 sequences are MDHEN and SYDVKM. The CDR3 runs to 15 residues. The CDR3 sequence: CASNIQTTGGETQYF. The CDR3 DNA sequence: TGTGCCAGCAACATTCAGACTACAGGAGGAGAGACCCAGTACTTC.

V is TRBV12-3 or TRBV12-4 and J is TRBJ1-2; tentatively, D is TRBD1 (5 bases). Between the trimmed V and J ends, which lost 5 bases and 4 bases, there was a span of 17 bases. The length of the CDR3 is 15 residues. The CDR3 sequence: CASSPSGKTFYGYTF. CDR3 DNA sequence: TGTGCCAGCAGTCCATCAGGGAAAACCTTCTATGGCTACACCTTC.

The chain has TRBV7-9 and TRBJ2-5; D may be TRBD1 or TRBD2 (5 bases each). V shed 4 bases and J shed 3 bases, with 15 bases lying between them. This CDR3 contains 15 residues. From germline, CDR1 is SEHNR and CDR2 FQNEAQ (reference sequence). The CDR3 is CASSWQGRKEETQYF. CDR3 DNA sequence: TGTGCCAGCAGCTGGCAGGGACGAAAGGAAGAGACCCAGTACTTC. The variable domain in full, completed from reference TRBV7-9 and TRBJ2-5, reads DTGVSQNPRHKITKRGQNVTFRCDPISEHNRLYWYRQTLGQGPEFLTYFQNEAQLEKSRLLSDRFSAERPKGSFSTLEIQRTEQGDSAMYLCASSWQGRKEETQYFGPGTRLLVL.

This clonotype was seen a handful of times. The DNA of the CDR3 is TGTGCCAGCAGTGCAGGTACGACCTACGAGCAGTACTTC. Protein: CASSAGTTYEQYF. The chain combines TRBV6-2 or TRBV6-3 with TRBJ2-7; no firm D call. The CDR3 is 13 residues long. The V end was cut by 5 bases, the J end by 2 bases, with 10 bases between. Germline CDR1 MNHEY, CDR2 SVGEGT.

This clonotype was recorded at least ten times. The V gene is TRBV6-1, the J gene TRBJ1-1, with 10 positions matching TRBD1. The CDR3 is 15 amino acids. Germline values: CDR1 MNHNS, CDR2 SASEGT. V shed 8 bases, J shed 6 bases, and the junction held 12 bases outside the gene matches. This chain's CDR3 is CASSSPGTGDPEAFF. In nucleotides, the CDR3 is TGTGCCAGCTCTTCTCCGGGGACAGGGGATCCTGAAGCTTTCTTT.

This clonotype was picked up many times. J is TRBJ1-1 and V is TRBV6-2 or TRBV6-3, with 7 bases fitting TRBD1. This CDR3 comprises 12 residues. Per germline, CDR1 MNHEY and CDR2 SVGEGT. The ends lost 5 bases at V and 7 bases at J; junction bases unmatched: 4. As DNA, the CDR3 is TGTGCCAGCAGTAACAGGGGTGTTGAAGCTTTCTTT. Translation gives CASSNRGVEAFF.

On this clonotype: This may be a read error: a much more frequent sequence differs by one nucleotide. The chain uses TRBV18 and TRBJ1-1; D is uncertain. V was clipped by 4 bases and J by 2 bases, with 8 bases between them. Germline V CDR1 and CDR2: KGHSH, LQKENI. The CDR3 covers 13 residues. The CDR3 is CASSQAPNTEAFF. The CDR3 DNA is TGTGCCAGCTCACAGGCACCCAACACTGAAGCTTTCTTT.

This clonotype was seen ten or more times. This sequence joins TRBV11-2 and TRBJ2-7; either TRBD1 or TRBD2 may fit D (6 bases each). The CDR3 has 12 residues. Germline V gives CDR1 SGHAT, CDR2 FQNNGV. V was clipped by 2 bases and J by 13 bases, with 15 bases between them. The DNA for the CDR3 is TGTGCCAGCAGCTTACCGGGGGCGCCGGGTTACTTC. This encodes CASSLPGAPGYF.

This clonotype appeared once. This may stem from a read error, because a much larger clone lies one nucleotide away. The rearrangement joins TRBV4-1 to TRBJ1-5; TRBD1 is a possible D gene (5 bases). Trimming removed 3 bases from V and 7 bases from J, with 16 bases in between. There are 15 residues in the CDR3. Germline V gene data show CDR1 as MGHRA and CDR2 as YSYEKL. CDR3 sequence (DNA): TGCGCCAGCAGCCAGGGACCCGGTAGTGCCCAGCCCCAGCATTTT. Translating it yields CASSQGPGSAQPQHF.

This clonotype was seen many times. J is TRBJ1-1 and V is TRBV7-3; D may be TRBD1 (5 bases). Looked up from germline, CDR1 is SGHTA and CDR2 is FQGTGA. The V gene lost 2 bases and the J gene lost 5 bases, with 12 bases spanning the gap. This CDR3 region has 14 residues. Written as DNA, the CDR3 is TGTGCCAGCAGCTTATGGGGGTCTGGGACTGAAGCTTTCTTT. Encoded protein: CASSLWGSGTEAFF.

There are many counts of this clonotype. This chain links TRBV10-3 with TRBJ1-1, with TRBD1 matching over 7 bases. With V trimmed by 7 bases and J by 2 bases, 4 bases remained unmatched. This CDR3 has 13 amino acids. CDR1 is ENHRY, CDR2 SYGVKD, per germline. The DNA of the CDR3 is TGTGCCATCAAGGGACAGCTAAACACTGAAGCTTTCTTT. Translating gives CAIKGQLNTEAFF.

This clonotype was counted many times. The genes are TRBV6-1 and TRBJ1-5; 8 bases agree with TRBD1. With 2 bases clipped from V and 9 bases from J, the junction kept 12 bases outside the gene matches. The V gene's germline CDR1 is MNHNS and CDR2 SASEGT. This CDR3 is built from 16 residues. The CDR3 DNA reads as TGTGCCAGCAGTGAAAGGGCGGACAGGGTCGGGAGGCCCCAGCATTTT. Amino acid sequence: CASSERADRVGRPQHF.

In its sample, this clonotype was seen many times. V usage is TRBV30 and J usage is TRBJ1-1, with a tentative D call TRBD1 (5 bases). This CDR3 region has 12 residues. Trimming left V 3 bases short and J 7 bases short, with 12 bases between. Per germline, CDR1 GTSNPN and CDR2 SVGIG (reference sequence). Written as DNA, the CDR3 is TGTGCCTGGAGCTTTACTCAGGGTGAAGCTTTCTTT. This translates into CAWSFTQGEAFF.

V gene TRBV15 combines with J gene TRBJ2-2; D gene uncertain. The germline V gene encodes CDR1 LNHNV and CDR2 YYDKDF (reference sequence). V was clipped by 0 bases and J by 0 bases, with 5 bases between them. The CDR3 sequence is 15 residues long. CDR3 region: CATSRDSTNTGELFF. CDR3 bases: TGTGCCACCAGCAGAGATAGCACGAACACCGGGGAGCTGTTTTTT.

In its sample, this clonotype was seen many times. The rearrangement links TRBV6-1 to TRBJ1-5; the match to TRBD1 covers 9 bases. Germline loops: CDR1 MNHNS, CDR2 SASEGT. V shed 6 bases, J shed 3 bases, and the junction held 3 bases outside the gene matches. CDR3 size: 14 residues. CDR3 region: CASRTGGVNQPQHF. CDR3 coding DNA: TGTGCCAGCAGGACAGGGGGGGTCAATCAGCCCCAGCATTTT.

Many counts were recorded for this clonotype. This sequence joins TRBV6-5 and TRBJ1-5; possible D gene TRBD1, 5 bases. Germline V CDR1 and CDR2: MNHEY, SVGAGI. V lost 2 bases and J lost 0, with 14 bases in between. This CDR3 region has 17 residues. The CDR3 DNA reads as TGTGCCAGCAGTTACCGTAGACAGAGCGTTAGCAATCAGCCCCAGCATTTT. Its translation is CASSYRRQSVSNQPQHF.

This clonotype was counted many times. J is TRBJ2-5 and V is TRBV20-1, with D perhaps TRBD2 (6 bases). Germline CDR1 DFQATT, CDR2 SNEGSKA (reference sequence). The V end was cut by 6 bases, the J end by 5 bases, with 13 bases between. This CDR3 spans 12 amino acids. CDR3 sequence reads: CSAHAAGETQYF. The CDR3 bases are TGCAGTGCCCACGCGGCGGGGGAGACCCAGTACTTC.

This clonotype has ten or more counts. The chain's CDR3 is CASSVALADPQETQYF. For the CDR3, the DNA is TGTGCCAGCAGCGTAGCTTTAGCGGACCCCCAAGAGACCCAGTACTTC. This chain joins TRBV9 and TRBJ2-5; possibly TRBD2 for D (6 bases). CDR3 length: 16 amino acids. The V gene's germline CDR1 is SGDLS and CDR2 YYNGEE. V lost 0 bases, J lost 1 base, and 13 bases lay in between.